The 20 T cell receptor beta chains listed next were all sequenced from one sample in a study of persistence of HIV-infected CD4 T cells. These receptors lack a known antigen. This nonspecific control used anti-CD3/anti-CD28 bead stimulation of CD4+ T cells. Sorting of responding CD4+ T cells relied on upregulated CD40 ligand together with CD69. Sequencing used immunoSEQ version 4 in survey mode. Profiled with immunoSEQ multiplex PCR; TCRdb holds only in-frame clones, not every one. The profile covers roughly 43,000 clones, with roughly nine tenths appearing a single time and approximately 2% taken by the ten largest. Here the sequenced sample was CD4+ T cells sorted from PBMCs after approximately 19-hour stimulation, taken from a patient who received antiretroviral therapy. The receptors were sampled from an adult man with HIV who was CMV-seropositive.

The rearrangement uses TRBV18 and TRBJ2-1, with 16 bases that match TRBD2. The ends lost 1 base at V and 5 bases at J; junction bases unmatched: 5. CDR3 length: 18 residues. In germline, CDR1 is KGHSH, CDR2 LQKENI. The CDR3, as DNA: TGTGCCAGCTCACCACTCCCGGGACTAGCGGGGGGGAACAATGAGCAGTTCTTC. This gives the protein CASSPLPGLAGGNNEQFF. Variable domain in full (rest from reference TRBV18 and TRBJ2-1): NAGVMQNPRHLVRRRGQEARLRCSPMKGHSHVYWYRQLPEEGLKFMVYLQKENIIDESGMPKERFSAEFPKEGPSILRIQQVVRGDSAAYFCASSPLPGLAGGNNEQFFGPGTRLTVL.

This clone was recorded once. The chain uses TRBV7-9 and TRBJ1-1; TRBD1 might be the D (5 bases). The CDR3 has 13 amino acids. Trimming shortened V by 1 base and J by 7 bases, and 10 bases separated the two germline ends. Germline assignment: CDR1 SEHNR and CDR2 FQNEAQ (reference sequence). Here the CDR3 reads CASSLDGAGEAFF. For the CDR3, the DNA is TGTGCCAGCAGCTTAGACGGGGCAGGTGAAGCTTTCTTT.

The V gene is TRBV12-3 or TRBV12-4, the J gene TRBJ1-1, with D perhaps TRBD1 (6 bases). Trimming stripped 10 bases from V and 10 bases from J, with 16 bases between. The CDR3 consists of 11 residues. This chain's CDR3 is CATARGPTAFF. In DNA form, the CDR3 reads TGTGCCACCGCCCGGGGGCCTACAGCTTTCTTT.

The chain has TRBV12-2 and TRBJ1-2; TRBD1 is the table's D call, not checked against the DNA. TRBV12-2 is annotated as a pseudogene. The CDR3 totals 14 residues. In nucleotides, the CDR3 is TGTGCAAGTCGGTCCAGGCCGGTGTTTGGAGGCTACACCTTC. It codes for CASRSRPVFGGYTF.

The chain joins TRBV2 to TRBJ1-4; TRBD1 aligns across 9 bases. After removal of 6 bases from V and 8 bases from J, the junction contained 7 bases not matched to a gene. Germline loops: CDR1 SNHLY, CDR2 FYNNEI. The CDR3 spans 14 residues. The CDR3 spells CASRTDRGREKLFF. CDR3 coding DNA: TGTGCCAGCAGAACGGACAGGGGTAGAGAAAAACTGTTTTTT.

The V gene is TRBV7-3, the J gene TRBJ2-2, with D possibly TRBD2 on 5 matching bases. V dropped 5 bases and J dropped 7 bases, with 11 bases sitting between them. CDR1 is SGHTA and CDR2 is FQGTGA in the germline V gene. This CDR3 comprises 13 residues. CDR3 in amino acids: CASSPPGSGELFF. Here the CDR3 DNA reads TGTGCCAGCAGCCCCCCGGGGAGCGGGGAGCTGTTTTTT.

The chain has TRBV2 and TRBJ2-3; tentative D call: TRBD1 (5 bases). The CDR3 runs 16 residues. V was clipped by 5 bases and J by 0 bases, with 15 bases between them. The germline gives CDR1 SNHLY, CDR2 FYNNEI. CDR3 residues: CASSLAGPASTDTQYF. In nucleotides, the CDR3 is TGTGCCAGCAGTTTGGCAGGGCCAGCTAGCACAGATACGCAGTATTTT. The full variable domain, completed using reference TRBV2 and TRBJ2-3, is EPEVTQTPSHQVTQMGQEVILRCVPISNHLYFYWYRQILGQKVEFLVSFYNNEISEKSEIFDDQFSVERPDGSNFTLKIRSTKLEDSAMYFCASSLAGPASTDTQYFGPGTRLTVL.

The J gene is TRBJ1-3, the V gene TRBV3-1 (or the pseudogene TRBV3-2), with no clear D. Germline V gene sequence: CDR1 LGHDT, CDR2 YNNKEL (reference sequence). This CDR3 comprises 16 residues. V was trimmed by 5 bases and J by 0 bases, leaving 14 bases between them. The CDR3 loop reads CASSYRTLVSGNTIYF. For the CDR3, the DNA is TGTGCCAGCAGCTATCGGACCTTAGTCTCTGGAAACACCATATATTTT.

This chain joins TRBV28 and TRBJ1-4, with a tentative D call TRBD1 (6 bases). The CDR3 runs 17 residues. Looked up from germline, CDR1 is MDHEN and CDR2 is SYDVKM. Trimming shortened V by 6 bases and J by 8 bases, and 25 bases separated the two germline ends. The chain's CDR3 is CASSKPQLRGAREKLFF. In nucleotides, the CDR3 is TGTGCCAGCAGCAAACCACAGTTAAGGGGGGCGCGCGAAAAACTGTTTTTT.

This rearrangement joins TRBV5-1 to TRBJ1-6, with D maybe TRBD1 (6 bases). This CDR3 spans 15 amino acids. Germline lookup yields CDR1 SGHRS and CDR2 YFSETQ. V dropped 3 bases and J dropped 10 bases, with 17 bases sitting between them. The CDR3: CASSSEGGAGSPLHF. The CDR3 nucleotides are TGCGCCAGCAGCTCGGAGGGGGGCGCCGGCTCACCCCTCCACTTT.

The V gene is TRBV3-1 (or the pseudogene TRBV3-2), the J gene TRBJ2-3, with D perhaps TRBD1 or TRBD2 (6 bases each). V gave up 3 bases and J gave up 1 base, with 17 bases separating them. The CDR3 extends over 17 amino acids. CDR1 LGHDT and CDR2 YNNKEL come from the germline V gene (reference sequence). The CDR3 loop reads CASSQGGLSVGTDTQYF. The CDR3, as DNA: TGTGCCAGCAGCCAGGGGGGCCTTTCGGTGGGCACAGATACGCAGTATTTT.

The CDR3 region has the DNA TGTGCCAGCAGTGAACAAGGCCCCGAGATTGGAAACACCATATATTTT. Translated: CASSEQGPEIGNTIYF. The rearrangement links TRBV2 to TRBJ1-3; D unclear. The CDR3 has 16 amino acids. Germline CDR1 SNHLY, CDR2 FYNNEI. Trimming left V 2 bases short and J 3 bases short, with 14 bases between.

The J gene is TRBJ1-5, the V gene TRBV5-4; 8 nucleotides align to TRBD1. CDR1 is SGHNT and CDR2 is YYREEE in the germline V gene (reference sequence). The CDR3 length is 15 residues. V dropped 0 bases and J dropped 6; count of bases not matched to a gene: 5. This CDR3 is CASSLGQGAGQPQHF. CDR3 sequence (DNA): TGTGCCAGCAGCTTGGGTCAGGGGGCCGGTCAGCCCCAGCATTTT.

This chain joins TRBV18 and TRBJ1-1; D possibly corresponds to TRBD1 (6 bases). The CDR3 length is 15 residues. Germline CDR1 KGHSH, CDR2 LQKENI. Trimming removed 4 bases at V and 3 bases at J, with 15 bases between. CDR3 coding DNA: TGTGCCAGCTCACGACGACAGGAAGGACACACTGAAGCTTTCTTT. It is translated as CASSRRQEGHTEAFF. Full variable domain (outside the CDR3, taken from reference TRBV18 and TRBJ1-1): NAGVMQNPRHLVRRRGQEARLRCSPMKGHSHVYWYRQLPEEGLKFMVYLQKENIIDESGMPKERFSAEFPKEGPSILRIQQVVRGDSAAYFCASSRRQEGHTEAFFGQGTRLTVV.

This clone has more than one count but fewer than ten. The chain carries TRBV7-3 and TRBJ1-1; D remains unclear. With 6 bases removed from V and 8 bases from J, the gap between germline ends came to 13 bases. The CDR3 runs to 12 residues. Germline V CDR1 and CDR2: SGHTA, FQGTGA. CDR3: CASSSIRGEAFF. CDR3 coding DNA: TGTGCCAGCAGTTCCATACGAGGCGAAGCTTTCTTT.

In this sample, this clone turned up once. The J gene is TRBJ2-1, the V gene TRBV5-1; 7 bases match TRBD1. Looked up from germline, CDR1 is SGHRS and CDR2 is YFSETQ. The CDR3 is 15 residues long. V dropped 7 bases and J dropped 5; count of bases not matched to a gene: 12. The CDR3 nucleotides are TGCGCCAGCTGCGTGACAGGGATAGAACACAATGAGCAGTTCTTC. Its protein product is CASCVTGIEHNEQFF.

The chain links TRBV7-7 to TRBJ2-2; 9 bases map to TRBD1. V lost 8 bases to trimming and J lost 0 bases; unmatched junction nucleotides: 7. The CDR3 covers 16 residues. Germline lookup yields CDR1 SSHAT and CDR2 FNYEAQ (reference sequence). Written as DNA, the CDR3 is TGTGCCAGCCAGGAGCGGACAGGGGCGAACACCGGGGAGCTGTTTTTT. This gives the protein CASQERTGANTGELFF.

The chain combines TRBV9 with TRBJ2-2; D not resolved. Germline-derived CDR1 and CDR2 are SGDLS and YYNGEE. The V end was cut by 3 bases, the J end by 9 bases, with 15 bases between. The CDR3 spans 14 residues. CDR3 coding DNA: TGTGCCAGCAGCGGGAACCCCGGTGGGCGGGAGCTGTTTTTT. Protein sequence: CASSGNPGGRELFF.

The V gene is TRBV27, the J gene TRBJ1-5; TRBD1 matches 7 bases. V gave up 6 bases and J gave up 10 bases; unmatched junction bases: 9. Germline CDR1 and CDR2: MNHEY and SMNVEV (reference sequence). There are 13 residues in the CDR3. The CDR3 DNA follows: TGTGCCAGCAGAGGGACAGACTTGGTACCCCAGCATTTT. Its translation is CASRGTDLVPQHF.

V usage is TRBV7-2 and J usage is TRBJ1-5; possible D gene TRBD1, 5 bases. Per germline, CDR1 SGHTA and CDR2 FQGNSA. The CDR3 is 15 residues long. V was trimmed by 6 bases and J by 4 bases, leaving 16 bases between them. CDR3: CASSLRPGQNQPQHF. The CDR3 coding sequence is TGTGCCAGCAGTTTAAGGCCAGGGCAGAATCAGCCCCAGCATTTT. The variable domain in full, with the rest retrieved from reference TRBV7-2 and TRBJ1-5, is GAGVSQSPSNKVTEKGKDVELRCDPISGHTALYWYRQSLGQGLEFLIYFQGNSAPDKSGLPSDRFSAERTGGSVSTLTIQRTQQEDSAVYLCASSLRPGQNQPQHFGDGTRLSIL.